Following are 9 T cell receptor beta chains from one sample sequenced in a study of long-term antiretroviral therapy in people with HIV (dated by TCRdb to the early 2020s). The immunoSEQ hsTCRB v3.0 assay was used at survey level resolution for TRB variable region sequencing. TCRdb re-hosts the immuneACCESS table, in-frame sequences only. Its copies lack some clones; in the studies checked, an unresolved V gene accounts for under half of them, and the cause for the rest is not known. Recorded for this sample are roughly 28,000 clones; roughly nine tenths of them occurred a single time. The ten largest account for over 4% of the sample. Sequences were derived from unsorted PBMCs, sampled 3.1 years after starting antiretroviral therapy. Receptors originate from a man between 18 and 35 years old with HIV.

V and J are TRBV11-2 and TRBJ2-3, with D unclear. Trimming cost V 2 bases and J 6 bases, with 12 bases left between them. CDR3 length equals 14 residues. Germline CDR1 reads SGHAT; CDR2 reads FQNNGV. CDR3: CASSLNFEKDTQYF. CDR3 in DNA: TGTGCCAGCAGCTTAAATTTCGAGAAGGATACGCAGTATTTT.

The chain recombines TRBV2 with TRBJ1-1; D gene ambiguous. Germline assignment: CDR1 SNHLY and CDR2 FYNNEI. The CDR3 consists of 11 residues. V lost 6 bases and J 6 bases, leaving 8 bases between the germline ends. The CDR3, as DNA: TGTGCCAGCAGACTCGACCCTGAAGCTTTCTTT. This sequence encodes CASRLDPEAFF.

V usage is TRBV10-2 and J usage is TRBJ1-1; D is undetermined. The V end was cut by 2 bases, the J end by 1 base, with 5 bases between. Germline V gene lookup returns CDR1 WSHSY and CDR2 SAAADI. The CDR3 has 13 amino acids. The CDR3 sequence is CASSERGNTEAFF. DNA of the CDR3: TGCGCCAGCAGTGAGCGTGGGAACACTGAAGCTTTCTTT.

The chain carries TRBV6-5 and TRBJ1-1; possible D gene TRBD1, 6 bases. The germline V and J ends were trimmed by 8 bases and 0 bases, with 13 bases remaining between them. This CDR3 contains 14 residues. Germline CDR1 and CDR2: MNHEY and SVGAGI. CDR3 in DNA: TGTGCCAGCTCTAACGGACAGCTGAACACTGAAGCTTTCTTT. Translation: CASSNGQLNTEAFF.

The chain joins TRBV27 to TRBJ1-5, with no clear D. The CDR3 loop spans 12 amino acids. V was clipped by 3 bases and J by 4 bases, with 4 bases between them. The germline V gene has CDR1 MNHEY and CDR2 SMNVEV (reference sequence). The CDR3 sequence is CASSFLNQPQHF. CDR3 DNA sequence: TGTGCCAGCAGTTTCTTAAATCAGCCCCAGCATTTT.

CDR3 sequence (DNA): TGCGCCAGCAGCTCGACTAGCGGGAACTACGAGCAGTACTTC. The encoded protein is CASSSTSGNYEQYF. The chain uses TRBV5-1 and TRBJ2-7, with 11 bases matching TRBD2. This CDR3 has 14 residues. Germline loops: CDR1 SGHRS, CDR2 YFSETQ. V gave up 3 bases and J gave up 3 bases; unmatched junction bases: 2.

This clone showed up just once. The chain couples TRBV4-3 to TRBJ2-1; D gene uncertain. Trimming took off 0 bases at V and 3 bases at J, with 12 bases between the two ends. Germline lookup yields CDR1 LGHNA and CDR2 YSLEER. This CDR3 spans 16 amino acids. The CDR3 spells CASSQERSEVYNEQFF. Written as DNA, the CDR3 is TGCGCCAGCAGCCAAGAGCGGAGTGAGGTCTACAATGAGCAGTTCTTC.

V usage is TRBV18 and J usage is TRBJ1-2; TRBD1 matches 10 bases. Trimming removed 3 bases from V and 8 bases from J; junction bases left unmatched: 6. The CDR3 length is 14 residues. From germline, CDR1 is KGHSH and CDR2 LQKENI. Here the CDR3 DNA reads TGTGCCAGCTCACCCGGGACAGGGGTTCCCGGCTACACCTTC. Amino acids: CASSPGTGVPGYTF.

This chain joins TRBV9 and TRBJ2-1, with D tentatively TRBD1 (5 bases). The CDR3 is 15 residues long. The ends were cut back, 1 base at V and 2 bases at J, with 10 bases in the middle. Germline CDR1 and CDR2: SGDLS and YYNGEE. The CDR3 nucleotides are TGTGCCAGCAGCGTAAGGGAAGGGGCCTACAATGAGCAGTTCTTC. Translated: CASSVREGAYNEQFF.